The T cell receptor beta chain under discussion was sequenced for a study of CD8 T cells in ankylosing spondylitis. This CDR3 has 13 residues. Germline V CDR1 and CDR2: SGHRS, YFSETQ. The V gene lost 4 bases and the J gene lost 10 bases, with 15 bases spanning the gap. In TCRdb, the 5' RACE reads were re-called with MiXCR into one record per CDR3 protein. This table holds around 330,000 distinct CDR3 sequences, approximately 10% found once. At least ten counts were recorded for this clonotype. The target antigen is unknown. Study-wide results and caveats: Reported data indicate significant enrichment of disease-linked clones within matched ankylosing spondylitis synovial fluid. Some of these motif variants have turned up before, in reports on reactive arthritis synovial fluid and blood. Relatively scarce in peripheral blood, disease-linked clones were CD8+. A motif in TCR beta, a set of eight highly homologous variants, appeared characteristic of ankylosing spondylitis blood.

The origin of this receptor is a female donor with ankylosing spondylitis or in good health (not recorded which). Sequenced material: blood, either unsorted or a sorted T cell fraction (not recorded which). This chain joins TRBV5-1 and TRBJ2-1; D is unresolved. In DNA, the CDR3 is TGCGCCAGCAGCGGTGGGGTGGAAGGGGAGCAGTTCTTC. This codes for CASSGGVEGEQFF.